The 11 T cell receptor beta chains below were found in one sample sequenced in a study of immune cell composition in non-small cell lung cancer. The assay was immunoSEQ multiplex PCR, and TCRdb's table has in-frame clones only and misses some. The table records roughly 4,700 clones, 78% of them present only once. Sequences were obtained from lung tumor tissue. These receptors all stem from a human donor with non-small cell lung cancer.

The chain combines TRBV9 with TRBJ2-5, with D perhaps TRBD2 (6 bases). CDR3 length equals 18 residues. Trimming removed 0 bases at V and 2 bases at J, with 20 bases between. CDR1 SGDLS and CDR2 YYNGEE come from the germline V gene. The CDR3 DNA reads TGTGCCAGCAGCGTAGAGCGCACTACGACGGGAGCGCAAGAGACCCAGTACTTC. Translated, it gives CASSVERTTTGAQETQYF. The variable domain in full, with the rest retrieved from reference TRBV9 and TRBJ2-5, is DSGVTQTPKHLITATGQRVTLRCSPRSGDLSVYWYQQSLDQGLQFLIQYYNGEERAKGNILERFSAQQFPDLHSELNLSSLELGDSALYFCASSVERTTTGAQETQYFGPGTRLLVL.

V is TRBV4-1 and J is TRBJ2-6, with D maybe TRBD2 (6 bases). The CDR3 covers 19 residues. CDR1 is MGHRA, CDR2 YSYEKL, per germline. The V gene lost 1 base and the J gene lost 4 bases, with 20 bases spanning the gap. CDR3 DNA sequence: TGCGCCAGCAGCCAAGGGCGACGGGAGCTCGTGGCCGGGGCCAACGTCCTGACTTTC. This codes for CASSQGRRELVAGANVLTF.

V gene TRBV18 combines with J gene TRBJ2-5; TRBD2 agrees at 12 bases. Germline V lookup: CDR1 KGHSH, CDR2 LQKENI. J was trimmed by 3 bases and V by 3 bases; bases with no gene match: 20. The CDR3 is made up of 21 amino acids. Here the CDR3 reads CASSPAERLSSSGGVEETQYF. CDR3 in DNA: TGTGCCAGCTCACCCGCAGAACGTCTTTCTTCTAGCGGGGGGGTGGAAGAGACCCAGTACTTC.

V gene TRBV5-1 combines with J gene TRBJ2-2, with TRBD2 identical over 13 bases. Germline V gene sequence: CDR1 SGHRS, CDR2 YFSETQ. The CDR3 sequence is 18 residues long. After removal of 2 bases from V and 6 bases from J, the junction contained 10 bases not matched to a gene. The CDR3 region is CASSFGLAGDWDAGELFF. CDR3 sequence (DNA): TGCGCCAGCAGCTTCGGACTAGCGGGAGATTGGGACGCCGGGGAGCTGTTTTTT.

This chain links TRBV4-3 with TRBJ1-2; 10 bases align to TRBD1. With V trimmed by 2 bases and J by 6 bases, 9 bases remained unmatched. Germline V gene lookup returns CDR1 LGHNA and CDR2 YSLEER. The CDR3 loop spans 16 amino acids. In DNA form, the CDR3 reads TGCGCCAGCAGCCAACACGCCCGGGACAGGGGTGATGGCTACACCTTC. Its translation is CASSQHARDRGDGYTF.

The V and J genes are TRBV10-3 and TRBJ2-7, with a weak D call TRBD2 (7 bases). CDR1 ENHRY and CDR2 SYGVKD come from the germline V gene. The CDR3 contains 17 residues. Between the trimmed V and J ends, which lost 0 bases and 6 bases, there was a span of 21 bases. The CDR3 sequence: CAISESSLGGAVAEQYF. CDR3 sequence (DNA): TGTGCCATCAGTGAGTCCAGCCTGGGGGGGGCCGTGGCCGAGCAGTACTTC.

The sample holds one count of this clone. The CDR3 DNA reads TGCGCCAGCAGCCAACTAGACGGGAACACTGAAGCTTTCTTT. It codes for CASSQLDGNTEAFF. The J gene is TRBJ1-1, the V gene TRBV5-1, with D hard to call. CDR1 SGHRS and CDR2 YFSETQ come from the germline V gene. This CDR3 has 14 amino acids. V lost 4 bases and J lost 1, with 11 bases in between. Full variable domain (missing parts from reference TRBV5-1 and TRBJ1-1): KAGVTQTPRYLIKTRGQQVTLSCSPISGHRSVSWYQQTPGQGLQFLFEYFSETQRNKGNFPGRFSGRQFSNSRSEMNVSTLELGDSALYLCASSQLDGNTEAFFGQGTRLTVV.

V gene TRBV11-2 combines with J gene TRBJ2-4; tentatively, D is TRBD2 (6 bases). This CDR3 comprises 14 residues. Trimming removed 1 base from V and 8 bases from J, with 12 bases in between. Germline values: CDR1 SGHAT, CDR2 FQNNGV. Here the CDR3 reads CASSLVPTSHIQYF. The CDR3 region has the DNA TGTGCCAGCAGCTTAGTCCCGACTAGTCACATTCAGTACTTC.

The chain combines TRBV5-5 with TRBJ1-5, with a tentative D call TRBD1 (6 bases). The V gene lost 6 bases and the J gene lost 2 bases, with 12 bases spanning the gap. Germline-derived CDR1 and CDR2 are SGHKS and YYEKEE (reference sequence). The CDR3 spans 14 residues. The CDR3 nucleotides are TGTGCCAGCATGCGGGGGCTGGGCAATCAGCCCCAGCATTTT. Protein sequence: CASMRGLGNQPQHF.

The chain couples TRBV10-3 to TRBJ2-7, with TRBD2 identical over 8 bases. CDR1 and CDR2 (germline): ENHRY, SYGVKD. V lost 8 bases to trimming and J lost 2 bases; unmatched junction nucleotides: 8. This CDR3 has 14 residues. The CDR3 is CAISPGGGPYEQYF. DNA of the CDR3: TGTGCCATCTCTCCCGGGGGGGGACCCTACGAGCAGTACTTC.

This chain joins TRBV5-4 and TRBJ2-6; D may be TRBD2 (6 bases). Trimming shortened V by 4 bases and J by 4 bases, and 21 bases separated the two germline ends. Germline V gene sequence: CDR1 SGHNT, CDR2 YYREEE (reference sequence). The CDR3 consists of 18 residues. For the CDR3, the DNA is TGTGCCAGCAGCCAACCGGGACTTTCACGTACGGGGGCCAACGTCCTGACTTTC. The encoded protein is CASSQPGLSRTGANVLTF.